This TCR beta chain was sequenced during a study of T cells in Graves' hyperthyroidism and ophthalmopathy. The CDR3 length is 13 residues. Trimming removed 5 bases from V and 8 bases from J; junction bases left unmatched: 8. From germline, CDR1 is LGHDT and CDR2 YNNKEL (reference sequence). At least ten counts were recorded for this clonotype. Amplification yielded TCR beta CDR3 regions, with RNA transcripts as the source. The HTBI primer set was used in a first-round RT-PCR of the TCR CDR3. In TCRdb, the multiplex PCR reads were re-called with MiXCR into one record per CDR3 protein. The sample includes under 400,000 distinct CDR3 sequences, roughly 13% of them seen just once.

Material: blood. V is TRBV3-1 and J is TRBJ1-1, with 7 bases that match TRBD1. The receptor comes from a woman aged 18-29 years with Graves' hyperthyroidism. CDR3 in amino acids: CASSGPKGAEAFF. The CDR3 nucleotides are TGTGCCAGCAGCGGACCAAAGGGGGCGGAAGCTTTCTTT.